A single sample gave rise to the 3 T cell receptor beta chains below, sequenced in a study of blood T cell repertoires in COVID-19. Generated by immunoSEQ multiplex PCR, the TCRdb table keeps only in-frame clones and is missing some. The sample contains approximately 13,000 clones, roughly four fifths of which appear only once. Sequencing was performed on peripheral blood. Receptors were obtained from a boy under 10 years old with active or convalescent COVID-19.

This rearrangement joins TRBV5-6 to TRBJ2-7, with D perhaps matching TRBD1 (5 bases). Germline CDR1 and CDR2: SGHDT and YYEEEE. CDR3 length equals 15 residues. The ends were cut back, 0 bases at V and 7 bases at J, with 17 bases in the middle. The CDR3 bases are TGTGCCAGCAGCTTGGAGGGGCAAGACAGCATGGAGCAGTACTTC. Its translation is CASSLEGQDSMEQYF.

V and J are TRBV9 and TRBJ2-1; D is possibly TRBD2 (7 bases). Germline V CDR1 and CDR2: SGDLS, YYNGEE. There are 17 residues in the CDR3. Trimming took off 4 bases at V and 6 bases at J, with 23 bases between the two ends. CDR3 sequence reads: CASSHPGGRRDTNEQFF. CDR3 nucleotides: TGTGCCAGCAGCCATCCCGGGGGGAGACGGGACACCAATGAGCAGTTCTTC.

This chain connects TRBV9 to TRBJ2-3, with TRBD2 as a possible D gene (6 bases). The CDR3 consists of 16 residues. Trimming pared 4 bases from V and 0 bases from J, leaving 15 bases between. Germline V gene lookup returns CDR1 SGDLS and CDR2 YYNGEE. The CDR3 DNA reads TGTGCCAGCAGCTCCACCTTAGCGGTTAGCACAGATACGCAGTATTTT. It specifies CASSSTLAVSTDTQYF.